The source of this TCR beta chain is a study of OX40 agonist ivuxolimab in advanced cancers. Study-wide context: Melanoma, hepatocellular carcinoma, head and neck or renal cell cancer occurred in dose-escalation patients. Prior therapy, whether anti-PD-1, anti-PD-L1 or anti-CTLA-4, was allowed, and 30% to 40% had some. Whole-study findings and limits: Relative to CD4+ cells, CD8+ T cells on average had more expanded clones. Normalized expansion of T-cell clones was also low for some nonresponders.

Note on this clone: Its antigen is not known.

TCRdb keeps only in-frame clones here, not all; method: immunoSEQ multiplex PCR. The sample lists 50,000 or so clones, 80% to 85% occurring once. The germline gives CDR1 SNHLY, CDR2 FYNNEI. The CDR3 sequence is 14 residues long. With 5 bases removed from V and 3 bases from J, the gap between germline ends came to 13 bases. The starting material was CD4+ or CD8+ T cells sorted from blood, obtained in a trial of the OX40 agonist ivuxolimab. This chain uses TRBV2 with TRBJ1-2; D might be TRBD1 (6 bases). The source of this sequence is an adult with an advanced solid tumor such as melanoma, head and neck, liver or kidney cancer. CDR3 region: CASSRTGMDYGYTF. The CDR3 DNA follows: TGTGCCAGCAGTAGAACAGGGATGGACTATGGCTACACCTTC.